The clone carrying this T cell receptor beta chain has only a few counts. Its antigen is undetermined. The CDR3 loop spans 13 amino acids. Germline lookup yields CDR1 LNHDA and CDR2 SQIVND (reference sequence). Between the trimmed V and J ends, which lost 10 bases and 1 base, there was a span of 10 bases. The source of the sample is a study of beta chain features in type 1 diabetes. Study-level background: Patients shared similar age, gender and cell yields with healthy donors.

Study results and limitations: A definitive answer on HLA type influencing TCRB rearrangement was not reached here. Sequencing the cDNA could make cells with high TCR expression show up more than they should. In all four CD4+ subsets, TCRB CDR3 length was significantly, moderately reduced in type 1 diabetes.

The isolated RNA, all of it, was reverse transcribed, so expressed TCRB transcripts were what got sequenced. Some 3.6 million reads were obtained on average from naive, central memory and regulatory T cell samples. Only in-frame clones appear in the TCRdb table, and some are missing; sequencing was by immunoSEQ multiplex PCR. In the table there are hundreds of thousands of clones, more than 12% of which are singletons. This sequence joins TRBV19 and TRBJ2-2; D gene uncertain. Sequenced: naive CD4+ T cells from blood. This TCR was sampled from a man between 18 and 35 years old with type 1 diabetes. The CDR3 spells CATPRQNTGELFF. CDR3 DNA: TGTGCCACTCCCCGGCAGAACACCGGGGAGCTGTTTTTT.